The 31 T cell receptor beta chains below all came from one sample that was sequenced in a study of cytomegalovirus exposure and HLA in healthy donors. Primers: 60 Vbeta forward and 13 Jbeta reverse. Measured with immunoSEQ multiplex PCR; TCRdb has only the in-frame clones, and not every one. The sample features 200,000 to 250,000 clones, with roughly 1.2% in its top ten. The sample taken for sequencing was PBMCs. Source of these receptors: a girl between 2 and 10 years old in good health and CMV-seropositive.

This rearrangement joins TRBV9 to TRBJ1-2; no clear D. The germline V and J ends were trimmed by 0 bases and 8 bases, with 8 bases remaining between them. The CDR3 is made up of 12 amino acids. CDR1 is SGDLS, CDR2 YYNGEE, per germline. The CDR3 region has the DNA TGTGCCAGCAGCGTAGGTAGCTCGGGCTACACCTTC. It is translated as CASSVGSSGYTF.

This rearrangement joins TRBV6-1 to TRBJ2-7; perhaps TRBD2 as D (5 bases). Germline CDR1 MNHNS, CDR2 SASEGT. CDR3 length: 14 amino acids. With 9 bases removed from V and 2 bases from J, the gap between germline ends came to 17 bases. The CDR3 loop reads CASAGFGRPYEQYF. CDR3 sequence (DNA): TGTGCCAGTGCGGGCTTTGGTCGTCCCTACGAGCAGTACTTC.

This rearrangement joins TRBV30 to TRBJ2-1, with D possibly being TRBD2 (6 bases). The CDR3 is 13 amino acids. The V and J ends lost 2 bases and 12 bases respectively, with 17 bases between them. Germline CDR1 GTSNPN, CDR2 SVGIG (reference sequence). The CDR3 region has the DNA TGTGCCTGGAGTACACGAATCATCGGGGGGCAGTTCTTC. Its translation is CAWSTRIIGGQFF.

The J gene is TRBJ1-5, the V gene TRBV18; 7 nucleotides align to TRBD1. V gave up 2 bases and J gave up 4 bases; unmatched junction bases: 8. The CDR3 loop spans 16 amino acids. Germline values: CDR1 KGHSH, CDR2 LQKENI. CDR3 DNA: TGTGCCAGCTCACCAGACAGGGTACGGCCTAATCAGCCCCAGCATTTT. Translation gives CASSPDRVRPNQPQHF.

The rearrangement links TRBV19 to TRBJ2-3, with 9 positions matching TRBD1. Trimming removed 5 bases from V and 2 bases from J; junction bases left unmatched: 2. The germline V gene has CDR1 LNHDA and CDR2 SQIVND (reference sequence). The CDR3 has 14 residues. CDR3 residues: CASSRTGATDTQYF. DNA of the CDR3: TGTGCCAGTAGTCGGACAGGGGCCACAGATACGCAGTATTTT.

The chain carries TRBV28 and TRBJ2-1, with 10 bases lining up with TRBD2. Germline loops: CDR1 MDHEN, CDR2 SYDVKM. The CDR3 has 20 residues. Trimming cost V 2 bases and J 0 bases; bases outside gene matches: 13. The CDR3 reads CASSLGSGRASTPSYNEQFF. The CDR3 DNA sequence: TGTGCCAGCAGTTTAGGGAGCGGGAGGGCCTCTACACCCTCCTACAATGAGCAGTTCTTC.

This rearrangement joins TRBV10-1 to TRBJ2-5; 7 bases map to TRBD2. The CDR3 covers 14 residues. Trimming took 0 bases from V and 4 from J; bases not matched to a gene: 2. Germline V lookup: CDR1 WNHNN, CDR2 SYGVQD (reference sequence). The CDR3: CASSESIAGETQYF. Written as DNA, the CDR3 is TGCGCCAGCAGTGAGTCGATAGCGGGAGAGACCCAGTACTTC.

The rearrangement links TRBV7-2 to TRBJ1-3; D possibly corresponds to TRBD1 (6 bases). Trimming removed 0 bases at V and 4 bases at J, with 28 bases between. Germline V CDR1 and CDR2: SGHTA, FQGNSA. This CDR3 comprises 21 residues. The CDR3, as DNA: TGTGCCAGCAGCTTAGCGGTTTTAGGGGGTTCCGACTCGACGAGGGGAAACACCATATATTTT. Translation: CASSLAVLGGSDSTRGNTIYF.

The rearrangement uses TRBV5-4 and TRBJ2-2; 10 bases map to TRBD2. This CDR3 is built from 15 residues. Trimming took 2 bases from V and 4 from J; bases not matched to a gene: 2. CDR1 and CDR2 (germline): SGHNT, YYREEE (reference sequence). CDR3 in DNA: TGTGCCAGCAGCTTCGCTAGCGGGAGCACCGGGGAGCTGTTTTTT. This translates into CASSFASGSTGELFF.

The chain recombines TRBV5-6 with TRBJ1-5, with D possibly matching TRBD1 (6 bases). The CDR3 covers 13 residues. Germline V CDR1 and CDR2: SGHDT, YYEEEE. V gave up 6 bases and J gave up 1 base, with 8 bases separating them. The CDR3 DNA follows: TGTGCCAGCACAGGGGAGAGCAATCAGCCCCAGCATTTT. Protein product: CASTGESNQPQHF.

CDR3 in amino acids: CASSDKQVGQPQHF. The CDR3 nucleotides read TGTGCCAGCAGTGATAAACAGGTCGGCCAGCCCCAGCATTTT. V and J are TRBV2 and TRBJ1-5, with D possibly TRBD1 on 5 matching bases. Germline V gene sequence: CDR1 SNHLY, CDR2 FYNNEI. Trimming left V 3 bases short and J 7 bases short, with 13 bases between. The CDR3 is made up of 14 amino acids.

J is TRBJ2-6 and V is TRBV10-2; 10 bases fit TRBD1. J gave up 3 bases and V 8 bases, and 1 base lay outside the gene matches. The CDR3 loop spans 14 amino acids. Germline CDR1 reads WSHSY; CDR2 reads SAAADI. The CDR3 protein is CASDRGLGANVLTF. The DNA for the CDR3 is TGCGCCAGCGACAGGGGGCTTGGGGCCAACGTCCTGACTTTC.

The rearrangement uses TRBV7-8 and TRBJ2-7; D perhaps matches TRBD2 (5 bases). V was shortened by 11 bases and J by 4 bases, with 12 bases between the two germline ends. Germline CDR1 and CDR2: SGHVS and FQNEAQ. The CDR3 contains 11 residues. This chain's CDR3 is CAAASGYEQYF. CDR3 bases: TGTGCCGCGGCCAGCGGATACGAGCAGTACTTC. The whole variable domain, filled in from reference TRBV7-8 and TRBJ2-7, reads GAGVSQSPRYKVAKRGQDVALRCDPISGHVSLFWYQQALGQGPEFLTYFQNEAQLDKSGLPSDRFFAERPEGSVSTLKIQRTQQEDSAVYLCAAASGYEQYFGPGTRLTVT.

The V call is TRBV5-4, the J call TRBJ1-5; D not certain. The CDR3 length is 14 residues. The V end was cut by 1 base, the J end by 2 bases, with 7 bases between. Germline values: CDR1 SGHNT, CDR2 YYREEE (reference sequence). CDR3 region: CASSLSPRNQPQHF. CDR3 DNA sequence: TGTGCCAGCAGCTTGTCTCCCCGCAATCAGCCCCAGCATTTT.

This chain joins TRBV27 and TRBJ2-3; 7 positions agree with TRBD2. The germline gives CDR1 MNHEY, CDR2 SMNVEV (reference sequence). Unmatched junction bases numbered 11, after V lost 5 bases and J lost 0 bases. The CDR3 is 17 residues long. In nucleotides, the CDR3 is TGTGCCAGCAGTACAAACGGGGGGTTCTACAGCACAGATACGCAGTATTTT. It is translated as CASSTNGGFYSTDTQYF.

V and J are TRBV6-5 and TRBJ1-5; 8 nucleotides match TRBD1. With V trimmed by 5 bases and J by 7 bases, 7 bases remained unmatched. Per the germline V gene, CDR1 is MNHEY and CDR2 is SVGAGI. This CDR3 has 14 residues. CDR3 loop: CASSEGQGFQPQHF. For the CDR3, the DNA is TGTGCCAGCAGTGAAGGACAGGGATTCCAGCCCCAGCATTTT.

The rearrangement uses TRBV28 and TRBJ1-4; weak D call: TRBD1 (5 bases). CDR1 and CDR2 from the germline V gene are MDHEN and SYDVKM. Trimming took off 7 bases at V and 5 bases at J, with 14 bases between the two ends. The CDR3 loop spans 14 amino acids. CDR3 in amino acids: CASMIGTHNEKLFF. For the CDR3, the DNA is TGTGCCAGCATGATCGGGACTCACAATGAAAAACTGTTTTTT.

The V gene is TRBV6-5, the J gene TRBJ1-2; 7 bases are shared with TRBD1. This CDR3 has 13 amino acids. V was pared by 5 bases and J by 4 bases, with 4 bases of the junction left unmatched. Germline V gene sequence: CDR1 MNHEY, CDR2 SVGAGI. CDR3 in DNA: TGTGCCAGCAGTGGGGGGACAGCCTATGGCTACACCTTC. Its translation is CASSGGTAYGYTF.

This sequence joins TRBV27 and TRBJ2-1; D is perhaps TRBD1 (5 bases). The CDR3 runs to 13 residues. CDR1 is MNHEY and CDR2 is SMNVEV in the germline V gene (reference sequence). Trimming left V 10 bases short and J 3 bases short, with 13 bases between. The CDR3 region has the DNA TGTGCCATAAGAAGGGGCCGCTACAATGAGCAGTTCTTC. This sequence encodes CAIRRGRYNEQFF.

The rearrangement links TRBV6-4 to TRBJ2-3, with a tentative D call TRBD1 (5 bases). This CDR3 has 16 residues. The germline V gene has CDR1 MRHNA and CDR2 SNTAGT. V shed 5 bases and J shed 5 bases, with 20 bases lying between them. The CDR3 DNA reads TGTGCCAGCAGTAATACTCCCGGAATAGGGGAAGATACGCAGTATTTT. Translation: CASSNTPGIGEDTQYF.

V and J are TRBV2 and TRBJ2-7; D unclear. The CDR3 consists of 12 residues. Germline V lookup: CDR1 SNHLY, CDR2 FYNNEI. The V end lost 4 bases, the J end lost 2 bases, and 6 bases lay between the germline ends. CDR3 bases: TGTGCCAGCAGTGTAGATCCCTACGAGCAGTACTTC. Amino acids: CASSVDPYEQYF.

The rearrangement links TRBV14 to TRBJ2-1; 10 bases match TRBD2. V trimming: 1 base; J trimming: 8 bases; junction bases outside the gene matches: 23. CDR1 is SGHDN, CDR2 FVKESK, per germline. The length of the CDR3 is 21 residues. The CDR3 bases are TGTGCCAGCAGCCAAGGACCCCTGGGGCTAGCGGGAGCAGCCCTTTTTTATGAGCAGTTCTTC. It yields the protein CASSQGPLGLAGAALFYEQFF.

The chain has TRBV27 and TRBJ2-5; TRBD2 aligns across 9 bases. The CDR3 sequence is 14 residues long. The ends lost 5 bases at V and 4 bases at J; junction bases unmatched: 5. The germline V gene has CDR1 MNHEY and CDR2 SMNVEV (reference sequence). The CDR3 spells CASSPGTSIETQYF. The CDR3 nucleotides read TGTGCCAGCAGTCCCGGGACTAGCATAGAGACCCAGTACTTC.

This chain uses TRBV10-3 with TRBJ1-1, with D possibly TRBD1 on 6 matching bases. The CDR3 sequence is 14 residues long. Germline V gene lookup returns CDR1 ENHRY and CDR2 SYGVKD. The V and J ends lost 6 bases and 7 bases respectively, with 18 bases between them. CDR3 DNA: TGTGCCATCAGCCTGAACAGGGATTGGAGTGAAGCTTTCTTT. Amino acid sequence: CAISLNRDWSEAFF.

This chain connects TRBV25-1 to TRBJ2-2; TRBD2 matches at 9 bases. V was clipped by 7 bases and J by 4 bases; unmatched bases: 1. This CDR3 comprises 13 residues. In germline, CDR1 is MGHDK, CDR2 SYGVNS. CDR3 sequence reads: CASTAGGTGELFF. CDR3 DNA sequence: TGTGCCAGCACAGCGGGAGGCACCGGGGAGCTGTTTTTT. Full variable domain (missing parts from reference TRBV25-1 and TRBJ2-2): EADIYQTPRYLVIGTGKKITLECSQTMGHDKMYWYQQDPGMELHLIHYSYGVNSTEKGDLSSESTVSRIRTEHFPLTLESARPSHTSQYLCASTAGGTGELFFGEGSRLTVL.

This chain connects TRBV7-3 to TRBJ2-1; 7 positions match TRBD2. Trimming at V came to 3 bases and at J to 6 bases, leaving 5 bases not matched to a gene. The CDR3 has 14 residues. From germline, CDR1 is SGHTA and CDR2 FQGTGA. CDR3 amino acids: CASSFGGVRNEQFF. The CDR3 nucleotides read TGTGCCAGCAGCTTTGGGGGGGTTCGCAATGAGCAGTTCTTC.

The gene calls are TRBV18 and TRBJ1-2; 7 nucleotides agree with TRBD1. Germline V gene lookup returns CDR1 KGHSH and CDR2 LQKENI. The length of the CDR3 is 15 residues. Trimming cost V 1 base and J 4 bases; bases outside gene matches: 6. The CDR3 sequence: CASSPLEGASYGYTF. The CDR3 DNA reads TGTGCCAGCTCACCACTCGAGGGGGCCTCCTATGGCTACACCTTC.

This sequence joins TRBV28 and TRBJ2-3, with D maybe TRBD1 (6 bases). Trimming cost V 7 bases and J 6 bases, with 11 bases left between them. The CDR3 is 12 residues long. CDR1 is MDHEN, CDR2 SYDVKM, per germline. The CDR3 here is CASKQGRDTQYF. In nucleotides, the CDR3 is TGTGCCAGCAAACAGGGCAGGGATACGCAGTATTTT.

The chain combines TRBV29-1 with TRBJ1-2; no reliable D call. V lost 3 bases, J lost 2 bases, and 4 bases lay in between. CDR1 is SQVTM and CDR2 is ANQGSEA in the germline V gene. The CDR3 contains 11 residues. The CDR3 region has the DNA TGCAGCGTTGACAGAAACTATGGCTACACCTTC. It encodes CSVDRNYGYTF.

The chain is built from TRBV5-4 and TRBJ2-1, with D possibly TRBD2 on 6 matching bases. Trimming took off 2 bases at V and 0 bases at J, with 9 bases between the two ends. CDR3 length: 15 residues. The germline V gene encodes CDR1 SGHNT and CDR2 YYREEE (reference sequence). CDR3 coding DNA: TGTGCCAGCAGCTTATACGGGAGCTCCTACAATGAGCAGTTCTTC. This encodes CASSLYGSSYNEQFF.

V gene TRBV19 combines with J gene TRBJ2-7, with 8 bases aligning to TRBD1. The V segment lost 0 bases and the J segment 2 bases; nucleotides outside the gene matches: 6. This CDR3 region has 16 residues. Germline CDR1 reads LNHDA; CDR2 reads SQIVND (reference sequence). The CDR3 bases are TGTGCCAGTAGTATAGATTCTCGGACAGGGCCCTACGAGCAGTACTTC. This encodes CASSIDSRTGPYEQYF.